Reported below is one T cell receptor beta chain. Antigen specificity is unknown. After removal of 4 bases from V and 4 bases from J, the junction contained 8 bases not matched to a gene. CDR1 and CDR2 from the germline V gene are SNHLY and FYNNEI. CDR3 length: 17 amino acids. Generated by immunoSEQ multiplex PCR, the TCRdb table keeps only in-frame clones and is missing some. Of about 160,000 clones listed, roughly nine tenths are singletons. These data belong to a study of T cell responses to AZD1222 COVID-19 vaccine. Study results and limitations: Only a handful of AZD1222 recipients, more than 5 in all, had baseline seropositivity. The reported proportion of spike-specific TCRs targeting unmutated variant regions was nearly half.

V and J are TRBV2 and TRBJ2-2, with 11 bases that match TRBD2. This specimen was peripheral blood, taken on day 0 of MenACWY control vaccination. The TCR was taken from an adult in good health. CDR3 residues: CASSVSLAGALTGELFF. Here the CDR3 DNA reads TGTGCCAGCAGTGTCTCACTAGCGGGAGCACTCACCGGGGAGCTGTTTTTT.